This TCR beta chain was sequenced for a study of control samples from healthy donors and cancer patients. V trimming: 5 bases; J trimming: 5 bases; junction bases outside the gene matches: 11. The CDR3 is 16 residues long. The germline CDR1 and CDR2 sequences are LGHDT and YNNKEL (reference sequence). The assay was immunoSEQ multiplex PCR, and TCRdb's table has in-frame clones only and misses some. Here the sample spans over 70,000 clones, 70% to 90% being singletons. The sequence derives from a woman in her fifties or sixties in good health. Input material: blood. The chain couples TRBV3-1 (or the pseudogene TRBV3-2) to TRBJ2-3; TRBD2 matches 9 bases. The CDR3 loop reads CASSYRISGRIDTQYF. For the CDR3, the DNA is TGTGCCAGCAGCTACCGTATTAGCGGGAGAATAGATACGCAGTATTTT.